The sequence of this TCR beta chain was determined in a study of vaccination effects on CD4 cells after COVID-19. In the case of this clone: The antigen remains undetermined.

Following 10 days of culture, CD4+ T cells were isolated. Trimming took off 6 bases at V and 3 bases at J, with 12 bases between the two ends. The CDR3 is 14 amino acids. CDR1 MNHNY and CDR2 SVGAGI come from the germline V gene (reference sequence). The table came from immunoSEQ multiplex PCR; TCRdb's copy has only in-frame clones and leaves some out. The sample includes fewer than 40,000 clones, approximately 70% of them seen just once. The chain couples TRBV6-6 to TRBJ2-1, with a possible D match to TRBD2 (6 bases). The material was CD4+ T cells from PBMCs cultured without peptide, obtained before COVID-19 vaccination. This receptor was taken from a human donor who received a COVID-19 vaccine. For the CDR3, the DNA is TGTGCCAGCAGGGAGGGCTCCAACTACAATGAGCAGTTCTTC. The encoded protein is CASREGSNYNEQFF.